This T cell receptor (beta chain) was identified during a study of blood T cell repertoires in COVID-19. Overall study context: Samples taken during acute and convalescent COVID-19 were collected in the United States, Italy and Spain.

About this clone itself: One end of the junction varies from germline; a read error may be responsible.

Germline values: CDR1 MDHEN, CDR2 SYDVKM. The CDR3 is made up of 11 amino acids. Produced via immunoSEQ multiplex PCR; TCRdb's table is partial and in-frame only. The sample has about 250,000 clones; 89% are singletons. Enrollees, roughly 18 to 89 years old, lived in approximately 25 US areas. The sample comprised PBMCs or T cells enriched from blood (not recorded which). This TCR derives from a woman aged 25 to 39 with acute COVID-19. The chain links TRBV28 to TRBJ1-1, with D hard to call. CDR3 DNA sequence: TGTGCCAGCAGCTCTTATAGCGGGAGGGACTTT. Protein product: CASSSYSGRDF.